This TCR beta chain came from a study of read filtering for tumor transcriptome and immune sequencing. The library was built from roughly 400 ng RNA with molecular barcoded adaptors for alpha/delta and beta/gamma chains. TCRdb redid the calling of the reads with MiXCR, one entry per CDR3 protein. Among approximately 61,000 distinct CDR3 sequences, roughly 18% were seen once, and the ten largest hold roughly an eighth. As concerns this clonotype: Antigen unknown.

Trimming at V came to 5 bases and at J to 1 base, leaving 9 bases not matched to a gene. Germline CDR1 and CDR2: DFQATT and SNEGSKA (reference sequence). CDR3 size: 16 residues. Regarding the study as a whole: IR-seq and RNA-seq agreed better without single-read clonotypes.

The chain is built from TRBV20-1 and TRBJ2-4, with TRBD1 identical over 9 bases. This TCR derives from a donor at least 40 years old with multiple myeloma. The sequencing sample was made of a population of CD138-negative cells sorted from bone marrow. CDR3 DNA sequence: TGCAGTGCTTCCGGACAGGGGAGCTTCGCCAAAAACATTCAGTACTTC. This codes for CSASGQGSFAKNIQYF.